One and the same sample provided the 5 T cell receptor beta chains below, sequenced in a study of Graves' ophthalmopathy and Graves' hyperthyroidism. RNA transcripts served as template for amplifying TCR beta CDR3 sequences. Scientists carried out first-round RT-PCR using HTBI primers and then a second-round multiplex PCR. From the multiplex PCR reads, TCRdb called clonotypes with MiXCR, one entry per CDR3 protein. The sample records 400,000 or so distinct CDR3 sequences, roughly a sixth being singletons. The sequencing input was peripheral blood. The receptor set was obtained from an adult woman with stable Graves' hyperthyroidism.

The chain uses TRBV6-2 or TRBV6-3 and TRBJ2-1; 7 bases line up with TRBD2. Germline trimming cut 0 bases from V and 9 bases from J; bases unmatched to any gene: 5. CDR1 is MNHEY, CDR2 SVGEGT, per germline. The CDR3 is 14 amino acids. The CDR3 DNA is TGTGCCAGCAGTTACTCAGATGCGGGGGTTGAGCAGTTCTTC. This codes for CASSYSDAGVEQFF.

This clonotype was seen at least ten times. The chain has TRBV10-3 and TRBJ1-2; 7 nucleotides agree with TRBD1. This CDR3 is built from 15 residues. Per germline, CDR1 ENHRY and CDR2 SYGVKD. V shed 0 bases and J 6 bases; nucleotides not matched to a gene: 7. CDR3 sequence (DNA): TGTGCCATCAGTGAGTCCGCGACAGGGAGGGATGGCTACACCTTC. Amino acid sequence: CAISESATGRDGYTF.

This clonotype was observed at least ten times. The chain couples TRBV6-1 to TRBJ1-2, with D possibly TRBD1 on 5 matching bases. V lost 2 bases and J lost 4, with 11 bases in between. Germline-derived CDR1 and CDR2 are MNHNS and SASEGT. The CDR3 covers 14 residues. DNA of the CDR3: TGTGCCAGCAGTGAAAGGGGCGAGCTCTATGGCTACACCTTC. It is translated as CASSERGELYGYTF.

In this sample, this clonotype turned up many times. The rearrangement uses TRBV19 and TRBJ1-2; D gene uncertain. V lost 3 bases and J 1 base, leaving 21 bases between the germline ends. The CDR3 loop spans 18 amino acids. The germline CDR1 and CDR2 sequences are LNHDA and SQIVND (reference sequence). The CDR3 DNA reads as TGTGCCAGTAGTATCCTTCACGCGCAGCTTCCCATTAACTATGGCTACACCTTC. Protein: CASSILHAQLPINYGYTF.

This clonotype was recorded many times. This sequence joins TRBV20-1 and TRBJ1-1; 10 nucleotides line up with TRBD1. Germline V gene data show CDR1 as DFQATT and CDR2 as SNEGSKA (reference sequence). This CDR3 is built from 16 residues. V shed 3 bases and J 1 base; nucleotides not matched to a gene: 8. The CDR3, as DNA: TGCAGTGCTAGTGGGGGGACAGGGGTCTGGAACACTGAAGCTTTCTTT. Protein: CSASGGTGVWNTEAFF.